This section outlines one T cell receptor beta chain sequence together with its context. Measured with immunoSEQ multiplex PCR; TCRdb has only the in-frame clones, and not every one. The table includes 120,000 to 150,000 clones, 81% detected once. The data belong to a study of blood T cell repertoires in COVID-19. Study information: COVID-19 samples from acute and convalescent phases originated in the United States, Italy and Spain.

J gave up 3 bases and V 7 bases, and 7 bases lay outside the gene matches. CDR1 and CDR2 from the germline V gene are MNHEY and SVGAGI. This CDR3 has 14 amino acids. This rearrangement joins TRBV6-5 to TRBJ1-2; 8 bases line up with TRBD1. The sample comprised peripheral blood. The TCR comes from a human donor with acute or convalescent COVID-19. The donor label of this sample is uncertain. The CDR3 DNA reads TGTGCCAGCATTAAGACAGGGGAGGACTATGGCTACACCTTC. This codes for CASIKTGEDYGYTF.